Each of the 29 T cell receptor beta chains below was sequenced from the same sample in a study of neoadjuvant anti-PD-1 for oral cavity cancer. Sequenced by immunoSEQ multiplex PCR; TCRdb stores in-frame clones only, minus some. The data contain around 13,000 clones, about three fifths of them singletons. The sample here was PBMCs, taken before nivolumab (anti-PD-1) treatment. These receptors were obtained from a person aged 35-80 years with oral cavity squamous cell carcinoma.

The genes are TRBV4-1 and TRBJ1-2, with no clear D. The CDR3 is 17 amino acids. The germline V gene encodes CDR1 MGHRA and CDR2 YSYEKL. Between the trimmed V and J ends, which lost 0 bases and 3 bases, there was a span of 17 bases. The chain's CDR3 is CASSQDRRGAQDYGYTF. CDR3 DNA: TGCGCCAGCAGCCAAGATCGCCGGGGAGCTCAAGACTATGGCTACACCTTC.

The rearrangement uses TRBV7-2 and TRBJ1-3, with D possibly being TRBD1 (6 bases). The ends were cut back, 5 bases at V and 3 bases at J, with 14 bases in the middle. The CDR3 extends over 15 amino acids. In germline, CDR1 is SGHTA, CDR2 FQGNSA. The CDR3 is CASSPRRGNGNTIYF. CDR3 DNA sequence: TGTGCCAGCAGCCCCCGCAGGGGAAATGGAAACACCATATATTTT.

The chain has TRBV4-1 and TRBJ1-2, with D possibly matching TRBD1 (6 bases). Germline lookup yields CDR1 MGHRA and CDR2 YSYEKL. This CDR3 comprises 16 residues. Trimming took 0 bases from V and 0 from J, leaving 11 bases between them. CDR3 region: CASSQDTAGANYGYTF. The CDR3 bases are TGCGCCAGCAGCCAAGATACGGCAGGGGCTAACTATGGCTACACCTTC.

V gene TRBV6-5 combines with J gene TRBJ1-2; D unresolved. V dropped 6 bases and J dropped 8 bases, with 19 bases sitting between them. The CDR3 covers 14 residues. Germline V lookup: CDR1 MNHEY, CDR2 SVGAGI. CDR3 sequence reads: CASRSGLLSGGYTF. In DNA form, the CDR3 reads TGTGCCAGCAGATCGGGCCTCCTGAGTGGCGGCTACACCTTC.

The chain combines TRBV7-2 with TRBJ1-1, with D unclear. There are 15 residues in the CDR3. Germline V gives CDR1 SGHTA, CDR2 FQGNSA. Trimming cost V 5 bases and J 0 bases, with 13 bases left between them. CDR3 sequence (DNA): TGTGCCAGCAGCACCCGGACGGTTATGAACACTGAAGCTTTCTTT. Amino acids: CASSTRTVMNTEAFF. Complete variable domain (other parts from reference TRBV7-2 and TRBJ1-1): GAGVSQSPSNKVTEKGKDVELRCDPISGHTALYWYRQSLGQGLEFLIYFQGNSAPDKSGLPSDRFSAERTGGSVSTLTIQRTQQEDSAVYLCASSTRTVMNTEAFFGQGTRLTVV.

CDR3: CASSPGTGSYGYTF. CDR3 DNA sequence: TGCGCCAGCAGCCCAGGGACAGGGAGCTATGGCTACACCTTC. This sequence joins TRBV5-1 and TRBJ1-2; 9 bases agree with TRBD1. The germline CDR1 and CDR2 sequences are SGHRS and YFSETQ. This CDR3 is built from 14 residues. Trimming removed 4 bases from V and 4 bases from J; junction bases left unmatched: 5.

The chain links TRBV27 to TRBJ1-2; a weak D match, TRBD1 (6 bases). The CDR3 loop spans 16 amino acids. Trimming took off 1 base at V and 0 bases at J, with 12 bases between the two ends. Germline lookup yields CDR1 MNHEY and CDR2 SMNVEV (reference sequence). The CDR3 coding sequence is TGTGCCAGCAGTTTATTGTCGGGACAAACTAACTATGGCTACACCTTC. This gives the protein CASSLLSGQTNYGYTF.

The DNA of the CDR3 is TGTGCCAGTAGTAGAACAGGGGCTTACACTGAAGCTTTCTTT. Translated, it gives CASSRTGAYTEAFF. The chain has TRBV19 and TRBJ1-1, with 7 positions matching TRBD1. This CDR3 region has 14 residues. V lost 4 bases to trimming and J lost 3 bases; unmatched junction nucleotides: 5. Germline V gives CDR1 LNHDA, CDR2 SQIVND (reference sequence).

The chain couples TRBV5-1 to TRBJ2-3, with D unclear. CDR1 is SGHRS, CDR2 YFSETQ, per germline. There are 16 residues in the CDR3. V was clipped by 0 bases and J by 3 bases, with 14 bases between them. DNA for the CDR3: TGCGCCAGCAGCTTGGGTGGCACGTCCAGGACAGATACGCAGTATTTT. As protein: CASSLGGTSRTDTQYF.

In its sample, this clone was seen a few times. The rearrangement uses TRBV18 and TRBJ1-4; maybe TRBD1 (5 bases). The CDR3 length is 15 residues. Germline lookup yields CDR1 KGHSH and CDR2 LQKENI. V was shortened by 0 bases and J by 8 bases, with 13 bases between the two germline ends. This CDR3 reads CASSPPGGMEEKLFF. The CDR3 DNA reads TGTGCCAGCTCACCACCCGGGGGTATGGAAGAAAAACTGTTTTTT.

In this sample, this clone turned up a few times. The rearrangement joins TRBV5-5 to TRBJ2-7; D unclear. This CDR3 contains 16 residues. Trimming left V 0 bases short and J 4 bases short, with 17 bases between. Per germline, CDR1 SGHKS and CDR2 YYEKEE (reference sequence). The CDR3 spells CASSLGVTAGAYEQYF. The CDR3 nucleotides are TGTGCCAGCAGCTTGGGAGTGACGGCAGGCGCGTACGAGCAGTACTTC.

The gene calls are TRBV5-1 and TRBJ2-7; 16 positions agree with TRBD2. J lost 1 base, V lost 3 bases, and 1 base had no gene match. The CDR3 has 16 residues. Germline V gene data show CDR1 as SGHRS and CDR2 as YFSETQ. This CDR3 reads CASSWGLAGGSYEQYF. Written as DNA, the CDR3 is TGCGCCAGCAGCTGGGGACTAGCGGGAGGGTCCTACGAGCAGTACTTC. The complete variable domain, with remaining parts taken from reference TRBV5-1 and TRBJ2-7, reads KAGVTQTPRYLIKTRGQQVTLSCSPISGHRSVSWYQQTPGQGLQFLFEYFSETQRNKGNFPGRFSGRQFSNSRSEMNVSTLELGDSALYLCASSWGLAGGSYEQYFGPGTRLTVT.

This clone has only a few counts. This chain connects TRBV18 to TRBJ1-1, with D possibly being TRBD1 (6 bases). V shed 2 bases and J shed 5 bases, with 12 bases lying between them. There are 14 residues in the CDR3. Germline V gene data show CDR1 as KGHSH and CDR2 as LQKENI. The CDR3 reads CASSPKGGSTEAFF. DNA of the CDR3: TGTGCCAGCTCACCAAAAGGGGGAAGTACTGAAGCTTTCTTT.

This clone was observed a single time. The chain is built from TRBV5-4 and TRBJ2-3; D possibly corresponds to TRBD2 (6 bases). This CDR3 spans 14 amino acids. CDR1 and CDR2 from the germline V gene are SGHNT and YYREEE (reference sequence). V was trimmed by 5 bases and J by 1 base, leaving 11 bases between them. The CDR3 DNA reads as TGTGCCAGCAGGTATGGGACTGGCACAGATACGCAGTATTTT. Protein: CASRYGTGTDTQYF.

V is TRBV12-5 and J is TRBJ1-6; TRBD1 matches at 10 bases. With V trimmed by 1 base and J by 6 bases, 0 bases remained unmatched. This CDR3 has 15 amino acids. In germline, CDR1 is LGHNT, CDR2 FRNRAP. The CDR3 DNA reads as TGTGCTAGTGGTTTGGGGACAGGGGGTAATTCACCCCTCCACTTT. Translating gives CASGLGTGGNSPLHF.

The rearrangement links TRBV10-2 to TRBJ2-1; D possibly uses TRBD1 or TRBD2 (7 bases each). V was cut by 3 bases and J by 5 bases, with 20 bases left in between. Germline CDR1 and CDR2: WSHSY and SAAADI. This CDR3 contains 17 residues. CDR3 nucleotides: TGCGCCAGCAGTGACCATATGACAGGGAGGGTCAACAATGAGCAGTTCTTC. Amino acid sequence: CASSDHMTGRVNNEQFF.

V is TRBV5-1 and J is TRBJ2-5; unclear D gene. This CDR3 has 13 residues. Germline-derived CDR1 and CDR2 are SGHRS and YFSETQ. With 4 bases removed from V and 1 base from J, the gap between germline ends came to 8 bases. The CDR3 reads CASSPYSQETQYF. The CDR3 bases are TGCGCCAGCAGCCCCTACAGCCAAGAGACCCAGTACTTC.

This clone showed up just a few times. This sequence joins TRBV5-5 and TRBJ1-6; the D is unclear. Trimming pared 5 bases from V and 4 bases from J, leaving 13 bases between. Germline V lookup: CDR1 SGHKS, CDR2 YYEKEE (reference sequence). This CDR3 spans 15 amino acids. Written as DNA, the CDR3 is TGTGCCAGCAGGGGCCTGACGAGTTATAATTCACCCCTCCACTTT. This encodes CASRGLTSYNSPLHF.

The chain carries TRBV28 and TRBJ2-7; the D is unclear. Trimming removed 6 bases at V and 5 bases at J, with 17 bases between. The CDR3 totals 14 residues. CDR1 and CDR2 from the germline V gene are MDHEN and SYDVKM. CDR3 in amino acids: CASSTRPVSHEQYF. The DNA for the CDR3 is TGTGCCAGCAGCACCCGGCCAGTTAGCCACGAGCAGTACTTC.

This clone has only a few counts. This rearrangement joins TRBV18 to TRBJ2-7; 8 positions match TRBD1. The CDR3 consists of 14 residues. V lost 3 bases, J lost 2 bases, and 3 bases stayed unmatched. Germline V gene sequence: CDR1 KGHSH, CDR2 LQKENI. The CDR3 protein is CASSPGQATYEQYF. The CDR3 DNA sequence: TGTGCCAGCTCACCGGGACAGGCTACCTACGAGCAGTACTTC.

The chain has TRBV7-7 and TRBJ1-1; TRBD1 aligns across 7 bases. Trimming at V came to 5 bases and at J to 1 base, leaving 7 bases not matched to a gene. The CDR3 is made up of 15 amino acids. The germline CDR1 and CDR2 sequences are SSHAT and FNYEAQ (reference sequence). The CDR3 coding sequence is TGTGCCAGCAGCCCTGGGACAGAGGGGAACACTGAAGCTTTCTTT. This translates into CASSPGTEGNTEAFF.

This clone was seen a handful of times. In nucleotides, the CDR3 is TGTGCCAGCTCACCGGCGCATGACTACGAGCAGTACTTC. This translates into CASSPAHDYEQYF. The V call is TRBV18, the J call TRBJ2-7; D remains ambiguous. Germline-derived CDR1 and CDR2 are KGHSH and LQKENI. This CDR3 is 13 amino acids long. Trimming removed 3 bases at V and 3 bases at J, with 9 bases between.

Only a few counts were recorded for this clone. The chain uses TRBV2 and TRBJ1-2; maybe TRBD1 (5 bases). The ends were cut back, 3 bases at V and 4 bases at J, with 9 bases in the middle. Germline loops: CDR1 SNHLY, CDR2 FYNNEI. The CDR3 extends over 13 amino acids. The CDR3 sequence is CASSEGGVYGYTF. DNA of the CDR3: TGTGCCAGCAGTGAGGGAGGGGTCTATGGCTACACCTTC.

This clone was recorded a few times. This rearrangement joins TRBV18 to TRBJ1-3; D gene unclear. Trimming cost V 2 bases and J 10 bases, with 12 bases left between them. The CDR3 is 13 residues long. Per the germline V gene, CDR1 is KGHSH and CDR2 is LQKENI. The DNA for the CDR3 is TGTGCCAGCTCACCAACGGGTTTCGAGACCATATATTTT. It yields the protein CASSPTGFETIYF. Together with reference TRBV18 and TRBJ1-3, the CDR3 gives the full variable domain: NAGVMQNPRHLVRRRGQEARLRCSPMKGHSHVYWYRQLPEEGLKFMVYLQKENIIDESGMPKERFSAEFPKEGPSILRIQQVVRGDSAAYFCASSPTGFETIYFGEGSWLTVV.

V is TRBV2 and J is TRBJ2-3; perhaps TRBD1 as D (6 bases). The CDR3 totals 17 residues. Germline values: CDR1 SNHLY, CDR2 FYNNEI. Trimming shortened V by 4 bases and J by 2 bases, and 19 bases separated the two germline ends. CDR3 nucleotide sequence: TGTGCCAGCAGTGCGGATAGGGGGTCGGGGCCCACAGATACGCAGTATTTT. Encoded protein: CASSADRGSGPTDTQYF. The full variable domain, rest sourced from reference TRBV2 and TRBJ2-3, is EPEVTQTPSHQVTQMGQEVILRCVPISNHLYFYWYRQILGQKVEFLVSFYNNEISEKSEIFDDQFSVERPDGSNFTLKIRSTKLEDSAMYFCASSADRGSGPTDTQYFGPGTRLTVL.

The sample holds a few counts of this clone. The chain uses TRBV7-8 and TRBJ2-7; the D is unclear. V was cut by 8 bases and J by 4 bases, with 15 bases left in between. CDR1 and CDR2 (germline): SGHVS, FQNEAQ. The CDR3 runs 13 residues. The CDR3 nucleotides are TGTGCCAGCCGCCCGGGCCATCAATACGAGCAGTACTTC. Translated, it gives CASRPGHQYEQYF.

V is TRBV6-1 and J is TRBJ2-6; possible D gene TRBD2, 6 bases. V was cut by 11 bases and J by 0 bases, with 14 bases left in between. The CDR3 is 15 amino acids. CDR1 is MNHNS and CDR2 is SASEGT in the germline V gene. CDR3 nucleotides: TGTGCCGTTGCGACGGGGGTCTCTGGGGCCAACGTCCTGACTTTC. It translates to CAVATGVSGANVLTF.

The chain links TRBV7-2 to TRBJ1-2; D is unresolved. The V gene's germline CDR1 is SGHTA and CDR2 FQGNSA. This CDR3 has 12 residues. The ends were cut back, 5 bases at V and 3 bases at J, with 7 bases in the middle. CDR3 DNA sequence: TGTGCCAGCAGCCGCTTGGACTATGGCTACACCTTC. Translation gives CASSRLDYGYTF. Full variable domain (remainder filled in from reference TRBV7-2 and TRBJ1-2): GAGVSQSPSNKVTEKGKDVELRCDPISGHTALYWYRQSLGQGLEFLIYFQGNSAPDKSGLPSDRFSAERTGGSVSTLTIQRTQQEDSAVYLCASSRLDYGYTFGSGTRLTVV.

The count of this clone is one. The chain is built from TRBV27 and TRBJ2-1; maybe TRBD1 (6 bases). The germline CDR1 and CDR2 sequences are MNHEY and SMNVEV (reference sequence). The CDR3 is 15 residues long. Trimming shortened V by 4 bases and J by 1 base, and 11 bases separated the two germline ends. In DNA, the CDR3 is TGTGCCAGCAGTTCCGGGACATATTCCTACAATGAGCAGTTCTTC. Amino acid sequence: CASSSGTYSYNEQFF.